This T cell receptor (beta chain) was captured by sequencing in a study of a mutant IDH1 vaccine in newly diagnosed glioma. Study summary: Most patients had radiochemotherapy with temozolomide before enrollment; others had one alone.

Profiling relied on immunoSEQ multiplex PCR, and the TCRdb table lists in-frame clones only, not all of them. The table includes approximately 36,000 clones, around nine tenths detected once. In regard to this clone: What it binds is unknown.

Study findings and constraints: Shifts in the top peripheral T cell clonotypes seemed unrelated to pseudoprogression.

The sample's time point: baseline, week 1 (first vaccination visit). This sample's treatment: pre-vaccination baseline after standard-of-care therapy. Per the germline V gene, CDR1 is GTSNPN and CDR2 is SVGIG (reference sequence). The V gene lost 3 bases and the J gene lost 0 bases, with 5 bases spanning the gap. There are 12 residues in the CDR3. The TCR was taken from a man aged 18 to 30 with glioma. Sequenced material: PBMCs, taken from a glioma patient treated with radiotherapy, temozolomide or both. This chain joins TRBV30 and TRBJ1-1; no definite D call. The CDR3 coding sequence is TGTGCCTGGAGCCCGATGAACACTGAAGCTTTCTTT. Encoded protein: CAWSPMNTEAFF. The full variable domain, in which reference TRBV30 and TRBJ1-1 provide the parts outside the CDR3, is SQTIHQWPATLVQPVGSPLSLECTVEGTSNPNLYWYRQAAGRGLQLLFYSVGIGQISSEVPQNLSASRPQDRQFILSSKKLLLSDSGFYLCAWSPMNTEAFFGQGTRLTVV.